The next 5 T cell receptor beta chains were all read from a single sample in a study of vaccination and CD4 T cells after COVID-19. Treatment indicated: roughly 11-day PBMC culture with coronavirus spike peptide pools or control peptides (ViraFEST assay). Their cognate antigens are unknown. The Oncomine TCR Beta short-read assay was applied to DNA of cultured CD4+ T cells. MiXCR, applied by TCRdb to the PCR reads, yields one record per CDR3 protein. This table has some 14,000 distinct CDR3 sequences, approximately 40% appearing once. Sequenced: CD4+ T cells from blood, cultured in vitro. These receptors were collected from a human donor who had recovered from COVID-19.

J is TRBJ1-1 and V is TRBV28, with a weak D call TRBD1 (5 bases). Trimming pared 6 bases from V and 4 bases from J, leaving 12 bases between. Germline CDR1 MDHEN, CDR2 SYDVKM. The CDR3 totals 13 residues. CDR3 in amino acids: CASSRPGPTEAFF. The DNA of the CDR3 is TGTGCCAGCAGCCGTCCGGGACCCACTGAAGCTTTCTTT.

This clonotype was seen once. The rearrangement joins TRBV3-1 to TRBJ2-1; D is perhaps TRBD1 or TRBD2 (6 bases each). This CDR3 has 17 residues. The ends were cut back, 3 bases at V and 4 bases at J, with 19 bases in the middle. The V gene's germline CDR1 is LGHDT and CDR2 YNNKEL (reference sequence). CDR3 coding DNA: TGTGCCAGCAGCCATGCCGCGCGGGGCGGGACATACAATGAGCAGTTCTTC. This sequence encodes CASSHAARGGTYNEQFF.

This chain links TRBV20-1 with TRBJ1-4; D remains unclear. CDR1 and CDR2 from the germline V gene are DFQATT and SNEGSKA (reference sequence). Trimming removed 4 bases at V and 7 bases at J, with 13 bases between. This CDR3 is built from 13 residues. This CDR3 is CSAKEPWGEKLFF. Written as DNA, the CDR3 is TGCAGTGCTAAAGAACCTTGGGGTGAAAAACTGTTTTTT.

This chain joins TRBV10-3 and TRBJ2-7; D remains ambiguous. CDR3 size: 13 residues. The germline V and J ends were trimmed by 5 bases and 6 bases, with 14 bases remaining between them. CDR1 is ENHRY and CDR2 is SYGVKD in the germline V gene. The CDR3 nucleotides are TGTGCCATCAGTCAAACAAGGTCGGGCGAGCAGTACTTC. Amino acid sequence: CAISQTRSGEQYF.

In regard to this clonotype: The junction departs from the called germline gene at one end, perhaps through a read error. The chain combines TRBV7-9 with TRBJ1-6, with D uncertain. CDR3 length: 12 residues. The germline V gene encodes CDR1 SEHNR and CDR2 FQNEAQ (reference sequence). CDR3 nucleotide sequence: TGTGTCAGCAGCCACAGTGACTCACCCCTCCACTTT. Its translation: CVSSHSDSPLHF.